A few counts support the clone carrying this T cell receptor (beta chain). Its antigen is undetermined. This sample is part of a study of CD8 T cells in ankylosing spondylitis. V was shortened by 2 bases and J by 1 base, with 5 bases between the two germline ends. CDR1 is MRHNA, CDR2 SNTAGT, per germline. This CDR3 has 13 residues. Study outcomes and limitations: A TCR beta motif made of fewer than ten highly homologous variants seemed typical of ankylosing spondylitis blood. As reported, disease-linked clones showed significant enrichment in matched ankylosing spondylitis synovial fluid. Previously reported in reactive arthritis synovial fluid and blood were some of the motif variants.

Researchers built TCR beta libraries using quantitative 5'-RACE with molecular barcodes. TCRdb recomputed calls from the 5' RACE reads with MiXCR, one row per CDR3 protein. This table holds over 700,000 distinct CDR3 sequences, roughly 20% found once. The chain combines TRBV6-4 with TRBJ1-1; no reliable D call. The sequencing input was blood, either unsorted or a sorted T cell fraction (not recorded which). This TCR was recovered from a male donor with ankylosing spondylitis. CDR3 sequence: CASSDGANTEAFF. CDR3 sequence (DNA): TGTGCCAGCAGTGACGGTGCGAACACTGAAGCTTTCTTT.